This TCR beta chain was captured by sequencing in a study of cytomegalovirus exposure and HLA in healthy donors. 13 Jbeta primers and 60 Vbeta primers were used for the PCR. The assay was immunoSEQ multiplex PCR, and TCRdb's table has in-frame clones only and misses some. The sample yields 100,000 to 150,000 clones, over 70% seen once. Trimming took 1 base from V and 0 from J; bases not matched to a gene: 9. This CDR3 comprises 18 residues. Germline-derived CDR1 and CDR2 are MGHRA and YSYEKL. Each donor's status was that of a healthy bone marrow donor. Study-wide results and limits: Within an earlier analysis, most TCR beta V segments proved productive either about 90% or about 30% of the time. Researchers counted roughly 150 TCR beta chains as cytomegalovirus-associated.

Worth noting for this clone: The antigen is undetermined.

The receptor comes from a woman in her forties in good health and CMV-seronegative. Sample: PBMCs. This chain connects TRBV4-1 to TRBJ2-1; 7 bases match TRBD2. CDR3 sequence (DNA): TGCGCCAGCAGCCAAGGGCTAGCTAGCGGCCCCTCCTACAATGAGCAGTTCTTC. This gives the protein CASSQGLASGPSYNEQFF.